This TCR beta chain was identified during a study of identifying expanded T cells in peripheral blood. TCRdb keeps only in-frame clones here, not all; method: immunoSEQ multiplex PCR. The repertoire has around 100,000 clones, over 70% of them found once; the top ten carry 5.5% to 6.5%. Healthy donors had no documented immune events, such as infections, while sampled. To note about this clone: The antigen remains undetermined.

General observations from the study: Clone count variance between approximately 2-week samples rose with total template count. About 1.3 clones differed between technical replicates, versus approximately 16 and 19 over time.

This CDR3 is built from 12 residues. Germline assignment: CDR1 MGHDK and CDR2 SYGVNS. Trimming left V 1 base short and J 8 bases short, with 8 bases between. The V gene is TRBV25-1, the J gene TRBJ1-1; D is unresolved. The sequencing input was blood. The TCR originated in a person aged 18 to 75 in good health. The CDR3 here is CASSEWRGEAFF. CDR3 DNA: TGTGCCAGCAGTGAATGGAGAGGGGAAGCTTTCTTT.